This T cell receptor beta chain emerged from a study of CD8+ T cells in alopecia areata. Study information: Among treated patients, oral tofacitinib was administered at 5 to 10 mg twice daily.

As the sequencing template, cDNA was produced by extracting RNA and reverse transcribing it. The repertoire was sequenced with immunoSEQ multiplex PCR; TCRdb's copy has only in-frame clones and lacks some. The sample consists of 10,000 to 15,000 clones, just over 55% of them appearing once. Study-level findings and limits: Scalp samples also yield sequences from resident alphabeta T cells of normal skin. Higher clonality was seen in lesional scalp than in normal scalp, especially in alopecia totalis/universalis. Relative to mice, TCR sharing across patients was less clear, a difference possibly HLA-related.

In regard to this clone: Antigen unknown.

The CDR3 is 14 amino acids. V was cut by 2 bases and J by 0 bases, with 8 bases left in between. In germline, CDR1 is SQVTM, CDR2 ANQGSEA. Researchers took lesional scalp punch biopsies and peripheral blood from people who were alopecia areata patients. Sequencing input: skin. The J gene is TRBJ1-3, the V gene TRBV29-1; D uncertain. This TCR derives from a human donor with alopecia areata. This CDR3 reads CSVESPDSGNTIYF. CDR3 nucleotides: TGCAGCGTTGAATCGCCGGACTCTGGAAACACCATATATTTT.